Shown below are 12 T cell receptor beta chains from a single sample sequenced in a study of shared clonotypes between healthy human individuals. The data were produced by immunoSEQ multiplex PCR, yet TCRdb's version contains in-frame clones alone and is incomplete. The sample has roughly 2.1 million clones; about 93% are singletons. Naive CD8 cells comprised CD45RO-negative, CCR7-positively selected cells, excluding terminally differentiated effector memory CD45RA+ cells. The source material was naive CD8+ T cells from PBMCs. The receptor set was obtained from a man between 18 and 35 years old in good health. Some clones in this sample may be carry-over from other donors' samples.

The genes are TRBV27 and TRBJ1-4, with 8 bases lining up with TRBD1. Germline values: CDR1 MNHEY, CDR2 SMNVEV (reference sequence). CDR3 length equals 14 residues. The ends lost 6 bases at V and 6 bases at J; junction bases unmatched: 6. CDR3 bases: TGTGCCAGCAGCCTGGACAGGGCGGATGAAAAACTGTTTTTT. Encoded protein: CASSLDRADEKLFF.

This clone has just one count. This chain joins TRBV4-1 and TRBJ2-1; 10 nucleotides match TRBD2. Unmatched junction bases numbered 15, after V lost 7 bases and J lost 9 bases. Germline loops: CDR1 MGHRA, CDR2 YSYEKL. The CDR3 consists of 16 residues. The CDR3 nucleotides are TGCGCCAGCACCCACACGCTAGCGGGAGTTTCGAGTGAGCAGTTCTTC. Protein product: CASTHTLAGVSSEQFF.

This chain joins TRBV7-8 and TRBJ2-7; D call uncertain. Trimming took off 1 base at V and 5 bases at J, with 9 bases between the two ends. Germline CDR1 is SGHVS and CDR2 is FQNEAQ. This CDR3 has 13 residues. The CDR3 sequence is CASSLDSAHEQYF. CDR3 in DNA: TGTGCCAGCAGCTTAGACAGTGCCCACGAGCAGTACTTC.

Here the CDR3 reads CASRPSRTGHTEAFF. CDR3 nucleotide sequence: TGTGCCAGCAGACCTTCCCGGACAGGGCACACTGAAGCTTTCTTT. V gene TRBV6-6 combines with J gene TRBJ1-1, with 8 bases that match TRBD1. V dropped 6 bases and J dropped 3; count of bases not matched to a gene: 9. The germline CDR1 and CDR2 sequences are MNHNY and SVGAGI (reference sequence). The CDR3 is 15 amino acids.

The gene calls are TRBV5-1 and TRBJ1-6; 9 bases map to TRBD1. CDR1 and CDR2 from the germline V gene are SGHRS and YFSETQ. V lost 4 bases to trimming and J lost 0 bases; unmatched junction nucleotides: 11. There are 19 residues in the CDR3. In nucleotides, the CDR3 is TGCGCCAGCAGCCAAGGACAGGGGCGACCGAGCTCCTATAATTCACCCCTCCACTTT. Translation: CASSQGQGRPSSYNSPLHF.

V and J are TRBV15 and TRBJ1-1; no clear D gene. This CDR3 spans 13 amino acids. CDR1 LNHNV and CDR2 YYDKDF come from the germline V gene (reference sequence). V lost 3 bases to trimming and J lost 3 bases, with 8 bases between them. The CDR3 bases are TGTGCCACCAGCAGGGTCCTGTACACTGAAGCTTTCTTT. Translation gives CATSRVLYTEAFF.

Comments on this clone: Distinct nucleotide sequences in the sample also encode this CDR3. The chain carries TRBV6-1 and TRBJ2-1; tentatively, D is TRBD2 (5 bases). This CDR3 has 13 amino acids. Trimming removed 3 bases from V and 6 bases from J, with 9 bases in between. CDR1 is MNHNS, CDR2 SASEGT, per germline. The DNA of the CDR3 is TGTGCCAGCAGTGACCGACTACCCAATGAGCAGTTCTTC. This sequence encodes CASSDRLPNEQFF.

The chain is built from TRBV12-1 and TRBJ1-3. TRBV12-1 is assigned pseudogene status. The CDR3 covers 18 residues. CDR3: CASSVGPLSQPRENTIYF. In DNA, the CDR3 is TGTGCCAGCAGCGTCGGGCCTCTGTCTCAACCGCGAGAGAACACCATATATTTT.

This sequence joins TRBV28 and TRBJ2-1; D is unresolved. V lost 7 bases and J lost 7, with 11 bases in between. CDR1 and CDR2 (germline): MDHEN, SYDVKM. CDR3 length: 12 residues. The CDR3 DNA reads as TGTGCCAGCAAGACCGGGCGGAATGAGCAGTTCTTC. Its translation: CASKTGRNEQFF.

This clone was seen a single time. V gene TRBV11-2 combines with J gene TRBJ2-7; 9 positions agree with TRBD1. Germline CDR1 and CDR2: SGHAT and FQNNGV. After removal of 1 base from V and 5 bases from J, the junction contained 9 bases not matched to a gene. The CDR3 extends over 16 amino acids. The CDR3 DNA reads TGTGCCAGCAGCTTAGGTCCCGGGACAGGGAGGGACGAGCAGTACTTC. Protein: CASSLGPGTGRDEQYF.

V gene TRBV30 combines with J gene TRBJ2-5; D may match TRBD1 or TRBD2 (6 bases each). The closer fit of TRBJ2-7 to the DNA end suggests the J call may be wrong. The germline V gene encodes CDR1 GTSNPN and CDR2 SVGIG (reference sequence). CDR3 length: 12 residues. In nucleotides, the CDR3 is TGTGCCTGGAGTCAACAGGGAGGCGAGCAGTACTTC. Protein product: CAWSQQGGEQYF.

The chain couples TRBV7-9 to TRBJ1-1, with TRBD1 as a possible D gene (5 bases). Per germline, CDR1 SEHNR and CDR2 FQNEAQ (reference sequence). The germline V and J ends were trimmed by 7 bases and 3 bases, with 9 bases remaining between them. This CDR3 spans 12 amino acids. In nucleotides, the CDR3 is TGTGCCAGCACCATAGGGGACACTGAAGCTTTCTTT. Translation: CASTIGDTEAFF.